One and the same sample provided the 31 T cell receptor beta chains below, sequenced in a study of T cell responses to AZD1222 COVID-19 vaccine. Only in-frame clones appear in the TCRdb table, and some are missing; sequencing was by immunoSEQ multiplex PCR. The table includes 140,000 to 150,000 clones, 92% detected once. Source: peripheral blood, taken on day 0 of AZD1222 vaccination. Source of these receptors: an adult in good health.

The V gene is TRBV9, the J gene TRBJ2-3, with D possibly TRBD2 on 5 matching bases. Per germline, CDR1 SGDLS and CDR2 YYNGEE. This CDR3 is 16 amino acids long. With 0 bases removed from V and 2 bases from J, the gap between germline ends came to 13 bases. Here the CDR3 DNA reads TGTGCCAGCAGCGTAGGAGAGCGGCTTCTCACAGATACGCAGTATTTT. Residues: CASSVGERLLTDTQYF. The full variable domain, with the rest looked up from reference TRBV9 and TRBJ2-3, is DSGVTQTPKHLITATGQRVTLRCSPRSGDLSVYWYQQSLDQGLQFLIQYYNGEERAKGNILERFSAQQFPDLHSELNLSSLELGDSALYFCASSVGERLLTDTQYFGPGTRLTVL.

V and J are TRBV19 and TRBJ1-5; 11 nucleotides align to TRBD1. The CDR3 runs to 13 residues. Losses at the gene ends were 7 bases for V and 7 bases for J; bases not matched to a gene: 3. Per germline, CDR1 LNHDA and CDR2 SQIVND (reference sequence). The DNA for the CDR3 is TGTGCCAGTAAGGGACAGGGGGTACAGCCCCAGCATTTT. This sequence encodes CASKGQGVQPQHF.

V and J are TRBV28 and TRBJ1-6; TRBD1 is a possible D gene (5 bases). Trimming left V 6 bases short and J 6 bases short, with 21 bases between. From germline, CDR1 is MDHEN and CDR2 SYDVKM. This CDR3 contains 17 residues. CDR3 sequence reads: CASSRSHPRQPNSPLHF. The DNA of the CDR3 is TGTGCCAGCAGCCGTTCCCACCCCCGACAGCCTAATTCACCCCTCCACTTT.

This sequence joins TRBV4-2 and TRBJ2-1; unclear D gene. Germline CDR1 and CDR2: LGHNA and YNFKEQ. The CDR3 covers 15 residues. V lost 1 base, J lost 0 bases, and 7 bases lay in between. The CDR3 reads CASSQGDPSYNEQFF. CDR3 nucleotide sequence: TGTGCCAGCAGCCAAGGGGATCCCTCCTACAATGAGCAGTTCTTC.

This clone appeared a single time. The chain uses TRBV5-1 and TRBJ2-5; D gene unclear. With 2 bases removed from V and 3 bases from J, the gap between germline ends came to 5 bases. From germline, CDR1 is SGHRS and CDR2 YFSETQ. The CDR3 sequence is 12 residues long. For the CDR3, the DNA is TGCGCCAGCAGCTTTGGGGAAGAGACCCAGTACTTC. Its protein is CASSFGEETQYF.

This chain joins TRBV10-2 and TRBJ2-7; TRBD2 matches at 10 bases. The J segment lost 3 bases and the V segment lost 0 bases, leaving 8 bases of the junction unmatched. The CDR3 covers 17 residues. The germline CDR1 and CDR2 sequences are WSHSY and SAAADI. The chain's CDR3 is CASSESGIGTSDYEQYF. CDR3 DNA sequence: TGCGCCAGCAGTGAGTCGGGTATTGGGACTAGCGACTACGAGCAGTACTTC.

The rearrangement uses TRBV21-1 and TRBJ1-1; the D call in the table, TRBD1, was not verified against the DNA. TRBV21-1 corresponds to a pseudogene. The CDR3 has 14 residues. The CDR3 here is CAYHPPGTNTEAFF. CDR3 nucleotides: TGTGCCTACCACCCGCCAGGCACGAACACTGAAGCTTTCTTT.

The chain joins TRBV30 to TRBJ2-3; 10 bases are shared with TRBD1. This CDR3 contains 14 residues. V shed 2 bases and J 6 bases; nucleotides not matched to a gene: 5. In germline, CDR1 is GTSNPN, CDR2 SVGIG (reference sequence). In DNA, the CDR3 is TGTGCCTGGAGTTCGACAGGGGGCCGGGATACGCAGTATTTT. Residues: CAWSSTGGRDTQYF.

This chain joins TRBV23-1 and TRBJ1-5; no firm D call. TRBV23-1 is an ORF, with its function uncertain. The V end lost 4 bases, the J end lost 0 bases, and 25 bases lay between the germline ends. The CDR3 consists of 20 residues. Written as DNA, the CDR3 is TGCGCCAGCAGTCCTTGGTGGGAGGAGGGTTACCTATATAGCAATCAGCCCCAGCATTTT. Protein sequence: CASSPWWEEGYLYSNQPQHF.

This rearrangement joins TRBV2 to TRBJ2-1, with D unclear. V gave up 8 bases and J gave up 0 bases, with 20 bases separating them. Germline assignment: CDR1 SNHLY and CDR2 FYNNEI. The CDR3 spans 17 residues. CDR3 region: CASLGPAITPSYNEQFF. CDR3 DNA sequence: TGTGCCAGCCTGGGTCCAGCGATCACGCCCTCCTACAATGAGCAGTTCTTC.

The V gene is TRBV7-6, the J gene TRBJ2-3; 8 bases agree with TRBD2. Germline CDR1 SGHVS, CDR2 FNYEAQ. The J segment lost 2 bases and the V segment lost 5 bases, leaving 9 bases of the junction unmatched. The CDR3 consists of 16 residues. The CDR3 sequence: CASSRARAGATDTQYF. For the CDR3, the DNA is TGTGCCAGCAGCCGAGCCCGAGCGGGAGCCACAGATACGCAGTATTTT. The variable domain in full, completed from reference TRBV7-6 and TRBJ2-3, reads GAGVSQSPRYKVTKRGQDVALRCDPISGHVSLYWYRQALGQGPEFLTYFNYEAQQDKSGLPNDRFSAERPEGSISTLTIQRTEQRDSAMYRCASSRARAGATDTQYFGPGTRLTVL.

This rearrangement joins TRBV6-2 or TRBV6-3 to TRBJ2-6; tentatively, D is TRBD2 (5 bases). Germline CDR1 and CDR2: MNHEY and SVGEGT. The V gene lost 2 bases and the J gene lost 0 bases, with 14 bases spanning the gap. The CDR3 is 18 amino acids. For the CDR3, the DNA is TGTGCCAGCAGTTACCGTAAGAGGGTGAGCTCTGGGGCCAACGTCCTGACTTTC. This gives the protein CASSYRKRVSSGANVLTF.

This chain joins TRBV10-2 and TRBJ2-2; D is possibly TRBD2 (6 bases). CDR1 is WSHSY and CDR2 is SAAADI in the germline V gene. The V and J ends lost 7 bases and 0 bases respectively, with 21 bases between them. The CDR3 sequence is 18 residues long. CDR3 sequence reads: CASTTPVPGETNTGELFF. The CDR3 bases are TGCGCCAGCACTACTCCCGTCCCGGGAGAGACGAACACCGGGGAGCTGTTTTTT.

The chain combines TRBV5-4 with TRBJ2-1, with 7 bases that match TRBD2. CDR1 and CDR2 (germline): SGHNT, YYREEE (reference sequence). V was clipped by 5 bases and J by 0 bases; unmatched bases: 5. CDR3 length equals 15 residues. As DNA, the CDR3 is TGTGCCAGCAGTCCTTCTAGCGGCTCCTACAATGAGCAGTTCTTC. Protein product: CASSPSSGSYNEQFF.

J is TRBJ1-1 and V is TRBV5-6; 12 bases match TRBD1. The CDR3 runs 15 residues. Trimming took 4 bases from V and 5 from J; bases not matched to a gene: 6. Germline CDR1 and CDR2: SGHDT and YYEEEE. The CDR3 is CASSPGQGAWTEAFF. CDR3 sequence (DNA): TGTGCCAGCAGCCCGGGACAGGGGGCTTGGACTGAAGCTTTCTTT.

CDR3 sequence reads: CASSVASGNYNEQFF. For the CDR3, the DNA is TGTGCCAGCAGCGTAGCTAGCGGGAATTACAATGAGCAGTTCTTC. The rearrangement joins TRBV9 to TRBJ2-1; 9 bases are a match to TRBD2. This CDR3 spans 15 amino acids. CDR1 and CDR2 from the germline V gene are SGDLS and YYNGEE. Losses at the gene ends were 0 bases for V and 4 bases for J; bases not matched to a gene: 2. Complete variable domain (other parts from reference TRBV9 and TRBJ2-1): DSGVTQTPKHLITATGQRVTLRCSPRSGDLSVYWYQQSLDQGLQFLIQYYNGEERAKGNILERFSAQQFPDLHSELNLSSLELGDSALYFCASSVASGNYNEQFFGPGTRLTVL.

The chain uses TRBV6-5 and TRBJ1-2; 7 bases map to TRBD1. This CDR3 has 16 amino acids. In germline, CDR1 is MNHEY, CDR2 SVGAGI. J gave up 4 bases and V 4 bases, and 12 bases lay outside the gene matches. CDR3 nucleotides: TGTGCCAGCAGTTCGCCCCGGAGGGGGCGCGCCTATGGCTACACCTTC. Protein sequence: CASSSPRRGRAYGYTF.

The rearrangement uses TRBV27 and TRBJ2-7; 16 positions match TRBD2. Germline V gene sequence: CDR1 MNHEY, CDR2 SMNVEV (reference sequence). The CDR3 sequence is 21 residues long. V was clipped by 7 bases and J by 3 bases; unmatched bases: 21. The CDR3 coding sequence is TGTGCCAGCACCCAGCTCGGGGAGGAGGGGACTAGCGGGAGGGCTGTCTACGAGCAGTACTTC. Residues: CASTQLGEEGTSGRAVYEQYF.

This sequence joins TRBV7-9 and TRBJ2-5; TRBD1 agrees at 7 bases. The V gene's germline CDR1 is SEHNR and CDR2 FQNEAQ (reference sequence). Unmatched junction bases numbered 13, after V lost 2 bases and J lost 1 base. This CDR3 region has 18 residues. The CDR3 DNA is TGTGCCAGCAGCTTACCTAGGGGGCTAGAAGGGGTCCAAGAGACCCAGTACTTC. Protein: CASSLPRGLEGVQETQYF. Full variable domain (missing parts from reference TRBV7-9 and TRBJ2-5): DTGVSQNPRHKITKRGQNVTFRCDPISEHNRLYWYRQTLGQGPEFLTYFQNEAQLEKSRLLSDRFSAERPKGSFSTLEIQRTEQGDSAMYLCASSLPRGLEGVQETQYFGPGTRLLVL.

This clone was seen a single time. The chain couples TRBV28 to TRBJ2-7; TRBD2 matches at 7 bases. The V and J ends lost 8 bases and 6 bases, in that order; junction bases with no gene match: 16. The CDR3 contains 15 residues. CDR1 and CDR2 from the germline V gene are MDHEN and SYDVKM. The CDR3 reads CASAGGWDQIPEQYF. The CDR3 DNA reads TGTGCCAGCGCCGGGGGGTGGGACCAGATCCCCGAGCAGTACTTC.

This clone was counted once. V gene TRBV7-3 combines with J gene TRBJ2-1; D is ambiguous. Germline V gives CDR1 SGHTA, CDR2 FQGTGA. The CDR3 is 13 residues long. V dropped 5 bases and J dropped 4 bases, with 9 bases sitting between them. In DNA, the CDR3 is TGTGCCAGCAGCCAAAATACTTACAATGAGCAGTTCTTC. Residues: CASSQNTYNEQFF.

This clone has a handful of counts. This sequence joins TRBV5-6 and TRBJ1-2, with a possible D match to TRBD1 (5 bases). The germline CDR1 and CDR2 sequences are SGHDT and YYEEEE. The CDR3 consists of 15 residues. V lost 0 bases and J lost 7, with 16 bases in between. The CDR3 reads CASSLAGGGPIGYTF. As DNA, the CDR3 is TGTGCCAGCAGCTTGGCCGGGGGGGGACCCATTGGCTACACCTTC.

The sample holds one count of this clone. V gene TRBV12-5 combines with J gene TRBJ2-5, with 10 nucleotides matching TRBD1. Germline V gives CDR1 LGHNT, CDR2 FRNRAP. This CDR3 has 14 amino acids. The V and J ends lost 5 bases and 4 bases, in that order; junction bases with no gene match: 4. CDR3 sequence (DNA): TGTGCTAGTGGTCTTTGGACAGGGGGAGAGACCCAGTACTTC. Residues: CASGLWTGGETQYF.

V gene TRBV3-1 (or the pseudogene TRBV3-2) combines with J gene TRBJ2-3; 7 bases map to TRBD2. After removal of 4 bases from V and 5 bases from J, the junction contained 12 bases not matched to a gene. Looked up from germline, CDR1 is LGHDT and CDR2 is YNNKEL (reference sequence). The CDR3 consists of 16 residues. The CDR3 coding sequence is TGTGCCAGCAGCCCCAGAGACGGGAGGAGTATAGATACGCAGTATTTT. Its translation: CASSPRDGRSIDTQYF.

The V call is TRBV7-9, the J call TRBJ1-4, with D possibly being TRBD1 (5 bases). This CDR3 spans 13 amino acids. The V and J ends lost 5 bases and 4 bases respectively, with 8 bases between them. CDR1 SEHNR and CDR2 FQNEAQ come from the germline V gene (reference sequence). This chain's CDR3 is CASSRGVNEKLFF. Written as DNA, the CDR3 is TGTGCCAGCAGCCGGGGGGTTAATGAAAAACTGTTTTTT.

J is TRBJ1-5 and V is TRBV21-1; the table calls TRBD1, which could not be checked here. TRBV21-1 is annotated as a pseudogene. This CDR3 comprises 18 residues. The CDR3 loop reads CASSKARGQFLRNQPQHF. The CDR3 region has the DNA TGTGCCAGCAGCAAAGCTCGGGGACAATTTTTGCGCAATCAGCCCCAGCATTTT.

V usage is TRBV9 and J usage is TRBJ2-7; a possible D gene is TRBD1 (6 bases). Deletions cut 0 bases from V and 2 bases from J, with 21 bases between. The CDR3 totals 18 residues. Germline-derived CDR1 and CDR2 are SGDLS and YYNGEE. The CDR3 sequence: CASSVAGTPRGQTYEQYF. CDR3 coding DNA: TGTGCCAGCAGCGTAGCCGGTACCCCGAGGGGACAAACCTACGAGCAGTACTTC.

V is TRBV15 and J is TRBJ1-2, with 8 positions matching TRBD1. The CDR3 is 15 residues long. From germline, CDR1 is LNHNV and CDR2 YYDKDF (reference sequence). Trimming removed 1 base from V and 4 bases from J; junction bases left unmatched: 5. The CDR3 nucleotides read TGTGCCACCAGCAGAGGCGGACAGGGCGGCTATGGCTACACCTTC. This encodes CATSRGGQGGYGYTF.

This chain joins TRBV10-3 and TRBJ2-5; TRBD2 matches at 9 bases. This CDR3 contains 14 residues. Germline V gene data show CDR1 as ENHRY and CDR2 as SYGVKD. Germline trimming cut 2 bases from V and 5 bases from J; bases unmatched to any gene: 3. The CDR3 DNA is TGTGCCATCAGTGAGCCTAGCGGGAAGGAGACCCAGTACTTC. This translates into CAISEPSGKETQYF.

The chain recombines TRBV5-4 with TRBJ1-3, with D perhaps matching TRBD1 (6 bases). Germline-derived CDR1 and CDR2 are SGHNT and YYREEE (reference sequence). The CDR3 has 16 residues. Trimming cost V 3 bases and J 0 bases, with 13 bases left between them. The CDR3 nucleotides read TGTGCCAGCAGCTCCCGGACAGCGCTCTCTGGAAACACCATATATTTT. It encodes CASSSRTALSGNTIYF.

Turning to this clone: The junction departs from the called germline gene at one end, perhaps through a read error. J is TRBJ1-1 and V is TRBV19; D unresolved. The CDR3 sequence is 12 residues long. Germline loops: CDR1 LNHDA, CDR2 SQIVND (reference sequence). CDR3 protein: CASSLYPGRPLF. The CDR3 region has the DNA TGTGCCAGTAGTCTCTACCCGGGCAGGCCTTTATTT.